This entry lists 19 T cell receptor beta chains sequenced from one sample in a study of blood T cell repertoires in COVID-19 (TCRdb year 2020). The library was obtained by the immunoSEQ multiplex PCR assay. TCRdb mirrors the immuneACCESS table, restricted to in-frame sequences. Some clones are absent from its copies; in checked studies, under half trace to an unresolved V gene, and the reason for the others is unknown. Counted in this sample were some 420,000 clones; 85% to 90% of them appeared once. The ten largest account for 0.95% to 1.2% of the sample. Sequences were obtained from PBMCs or T cells enriched from blood (not recorded which). These receptors were collected from a man aged 25-45 years who had recovered from COVID-19.

The chain joins TRBV19 to TRBJ2-2; D might be TRBD2 (5 bases). CDR1 LNHDA and CDR2 SQIVND come from the germline V gene (reference sequence). The CDR3 is 16 residues long. Trimming took off 5 bases at V and 7 bases at J, with 20 bases between the two ends. CDR3 protein: CASSRTESLRDGELFF. The CDR3 nucleotides are TGTGCCAGTAGTCGCACTGAAAGTCTGAGGGACGGGGAGCTGTTTTTT.

The gene calls are TRBV4-1 and TRBJ2-7; D unresolved. The V gene's germline CDR1 is MGHRA and CDR2 YSYEKL. With 3 bases removed from V and 3 bases from J, the gap between germline ends came to 12 bases. The CDR3 is 14 amino acids. The CDR3 region has the DNA TGCGCCAGCAGCCAGGTCCCAGCGAACTACGAGCAGTACTTC. Protein product: CASSQVPANYEQYF.

This clone was picked up one time. V gene TRBV6-5 combines with J gene TRBJ2-1; D is perhaps TRBD2 (5 bases). V dropped 6 bases and J dropped 0 bases, with 12 bases sitting between them. Per germline, CDR1 MNHEY and CDR2 SVGAGI. The CDR3 runs 15 residues. CDR3 sequence (DNA): TGTGCCAGCAGCATAGCGCCGAGCTCCTACAATGAGCAGTTCTTC. Translation: CASSIAPSSYNEQFF.

The chain uses TRBV18 and TRBJ2-2; D is uncertain. This CDR3 has 16 amino acids. Germline loops: CDR1 KGHSH, CDR2 LQKENI. V was trimmed by 2 bases and J by 4 bases, leaving 14 bases between them. The chain's CDR3 is CASSPIETMGTGELFF. The CDR3 DNA sequence: TGTGCCAGCTCACCAATAGAGACAATGGGCACCGGGGAGCTGTTTTTT.

V and J are TRBV27 and TRBJ2-7; 7 bases are shared with TRBD1. J was trimmed by 3 bases and V by 6 bases; bases with no gene match: 11. The CDR3 sequence is 15 residues long. Germline CDR1 and CDR2: MNHEY and SMNVEV (reference sequence). The CDR3 here is CASRISGTEFYEQYF. The CDR3 DNA follows: TGTGCCAGCAGGATCTCCGGGACAGAGTTCTACGAGCAGTACTTC.

As for this clone: The same CDR3 arises from other DNA sequences in this sample as well. The rearrangement uses TRBV18 and TRBJ2-5; tentatively, D is TRBD2 (6 bases). CDR1 and CDR2 from the germline V gene are KGHSH and LQKENI. Between the trimmed V and J ends, which lost 4 bases and 2 bases, there was a span of 14 bases. The CDR3 loop spans 15 amino acids. CDR3 nucleotides: TGTGCCAGCTCACGACTGACTAGTCGGCAAGAGACCCAGTACTTC. Translating gives CASSRLTSRQETQYF.

This clone was observed at least ten times. The chain carries TRBV30 and TRBJ1-1, with unresolved D. The germline gives CDR1 GTSNPN, CDR2 SVGIG (reference sequence). The CDR3 is 14 amino acids. V lost 5 bases, J lost 4 bases, and 17 bases lay in between. The CDR3 bases are TGTGCCTGGCGAGTACCGGGCACTAGCACTGAAGCTTTCTTT. Translation: CAWRVPGTSTEAFF.

This clone was found once. The rearrangement joins TRBV28 to TRBJ2-2; D perhaps matches TRBD1 (7 bases). The V gene lost 4 bases and the J gene lost 6 bases, with 15 bases spanning the gap. The CDR3 has 15 residues. Germline CDR1 and CDR2: MDHEN and SYDVKM. In DNA, the CDR3 is TGTGCCAGCAGTTCTCCAGGGGGGCGTTCCGGGGAGCTGTTTTTT. This sequence encodes CASSSPGGRSGELFF.

The V and J genes are TRBV19 and TRBJ2-1; tentative D call: TRBD2 (7 bases). CDR3 length: 17 amino acids. Between the trimmed V and J ends, which lost 5 bases and 1 base, there was a span of 18 bases. Germline values: CDR1 LNHDA, CDR2 SQIVND (reference sequence). The CDR3 loop is CASSLSSGTFSYNEQFF. CDR3 sequence (DNA): TGTGCCAGTAGTCTCTCGAGCGGGACATTTTCCTACAATGAGCAGTTCTTC.

This clone was found a few times. The rearrangement links TRBV12-3 or TRBV12-4 to TRBJ1-1; no definite D call. CDR3 length: 13 amino acids. V gave up 6 bases and J gave up 4 bases, with 12 bases separating them. The DNA for the CDR3 is TGTGCCAGCAGCCACTCCCGGGTCACTGAAGCTTTCTTT. It codes for CASSHSRVTEAFF.

The chain uses TRBV30 and TRBJ1-4; TRBD1 matches at 7 bases. The V gene's germline CDR1 is GTSNPN and CDR2 SVGIG (reference sequence). This CDR3 spans 13 amino acids. Trimming cost V 3 bases and J 3 bases; bases outside gene matches: 1. CDR3 bases: TGTGCCTGGAGCGGGACAGCTAATGAAAAACTGTTTTTT. It encodes CAWSGTANEKLFF.

This chain connects TRBV3-1 (or the pseudogene TRBV3-2) to TRBJ2-2; D unclear. Germline assignment: CDR1 LGHDT and CDR2 YNNKEL (reference sequence). The CDR3 has 15 residues. V lost 1 base, J lost 4 bases, and 10 bases lay in between. The CDR3 sequence: CASSQVTLSTGELFF. In DNA form, the CDR3 reads TGTGCCAGCAGCCAAGTCACCCTGAGCACCGGGGAGCTGTTTTTT.

Here the CDR3 DNA reads TGTGCCAGCAGTTTCCGGAGCTCCTACGAGCAGTACTTC. Its protein is CASSFRSSYEQYF. The rearrangement joins TRBV27 to TRBJ2-7; D unclear. The CDR3 consists of 13 residues. Between the trimmed V and J ends, which lost 3 bases and 0 bases, there was a span of 6 bases. The V gene's germline CDR1 is MNHEY and CDR2 SMNVEV (reference sequence).

This chain joins TRBV4-1 and TRBJ1-6; D is ambiguous. V lost 0 bases and J 0 bases, leaving 12 bases between the germline ends. The CDR3 length is 18 residues. CDR1 is MGHRA, CDR2 YSYEKL, per germline. This CDR3 is CASSQDSINLSYNSPLHF. The CDR3 region has the DNA TGCGCCAGCAGCCAAGACAGTATCAATCTCTCCTATAATTCACCCCTCCACTTT.

This chain uses TRBV5-8 with TRBJ2-1; 11 positions match TRBD2. CDR1 and CDR2 from the germline V gene are SGHTS and YDEGEE. The CDR3 sequence is 18 residues long. V dropped 0 bases and J dropped 9; count of bases not matched to a gene: 14. The CDR3 sequence is CASSLVGLAEWSGGEQFF. The CDR3 nucleotides read TGTGCCAGCAGCTTGGTGGGACTAGCGGAGTGGAGCGGGGGTGAGCAGTTCTTC.

The chain recombines TRBV7-2 with TRBJ2-7, with no clear D. This CDR3 spans 13 amino acids. The V end was cut by 8 bases, the J end by 0 bases, with 11 bases between. Germline CDR1 reads SGHTA; CDR2 reads FQGNSA. DNA of the CDR3: TGTGCCAGCCTTGAGGCGAGCTCCTACGAGCAGTACTTC. Protein: CASLEASSYEQYF.

To note about this clone: The identical CDR3 is also encoded by other nucleotide sequences in the sample. The rearrangement links TRBV5-4 to TRBJ1-1; D unresolved. CDR3 length: 13 amino acids. Per germline, CDR1 SGHNT and CDR2 YYREEE (reference sequence). The V gene lost 0 bases and the J gene lost 1 base, with 4 bases spanning the gap. The CDR3 region is CASSLDRNTEAFF. In nucleotides, the CDR3 is TGTGCCAGCAGCTTGGACAGGAACACTGAAGCTTTCTTT.

The chain uses TRBV6-5 and TRBJ1-3, with D possibly being TRBD1 (5 bases). The CDR3 has 14 residues. CDR1 is MNHEY and CDR2 is SVGAGI in the germline V gene. The V end lost 7 bases, the J end lost 4 bases, and 14 bases lay between the germline ends. The CDR3 reads CASTSPGRGNTIYF. CDR3 bases: TGTGCCAGCACCAGCCCAGGGCGGGGAAACACCATATATTTT.

The gene calls are TRBV4-1 and TRBJ1-2; unclear D gene. Trimming took 0 bases from V and 9 from J, leaving 14 bases between them. In germline, CDR1 is MGHRA, CDR2 YSYEKL. The length of the CDR3 is 14 residues. The CDR3 here is CASSQEEGLPSYTF. CDR3 DNA: TGCGCCAGCAGCCAAGAAGAGGGCCTACCGAGCTACACCTTC.